This is a list of T cell receptor beta chains from one sample in a study of blood T cell repertoires in COVID-19. Produced via immunoSEQ multiplex PCR; TCRdb's table is partial and in-frame only. The top ten clones hold 17% of a sample with some 200,000 clones, almost 80% of them seen once. Input material: PBMCs or T cells enriched from blood (not recorded which). The receptors derive from a woman between 50 and 59 years old who had recovered from COVID-19. The CDR3 runs from the conserved cysteine through the conserved F or W. Fields, in order: CDR3 length, clone size, J gene, D gene, V gene, CDR3 protein, CDR3 DNA. A D gene is named only where the DNA matches it firmly. Size tells how often a clone was seen (once, few, many) or the class of an expanded clone, and some rows leave it out.

CDR3 length: 14
clone size: .
J gene: TRBJ1-1
D gene: .
V gene: TRBV6-5
CDR3 protein: CASSYSGRNTEAFF
CDR3 DNA: TGTGCCAGCAGTTACTCCGGGAGGAACACTGAAGCTTTCTTT

CDR3 length: 12
clone size: many
J gene: TRBJ1-2
D gene: TRBD1
V gene: TRBV30
CDR3 protein: CAWVQGAGGYTF
CDR3 DNA: TGTGCCTGGGTCCAGGGGGCGGGTGGCTACACCTTC

CDR3 length: 12
clone size: .
J gene: TRBJ2-5
D gene: .
V gene: TRBV7-6
CDR3 protein: CASSSRQETQYF
CDR3 DNA: TGTGCCAGCAGTTCTCGGCAAGAGACCCAGTACTTC

CDR3 length: 14
clone size: .
J gene: TRBJ2-1
D gene: TRBD2
V gene: TRBV6-2/TRBV6-3
CDR3 protein: CASSDPGGRYEQFF
CDR3 DNA: TGTGCCAGCAGTGATCCGGGCGGGAGGTATGAGCAGTTCTTC

CDR3 length: 15
clone size: .
J gene: TRBJ2-1
D gene: .
V gene: TRBV6-4
CDR3 protein: CASSDSSASYNEQFF
CDR3 DNA: TGTGCCAGCAGTGACTCTAGCGCCTCCTACAATGAGCAGTTCTTC

CDR3 length: 13
clone size: .
J gene: TRBJ1-4
D gene: .
V gene: TRBV2
CDR3 protein: CASSGQINEKLFF
CDR3 DNA: TGTGCCAGCAGTGGACAAATTAATGAAAAACTGTTTTTT

CDR3 length: 14
clone size: .
J gene: TRBJ1-6
D gene: .
V gene: TRBV3-1/TRBV3-2
CDR3 protein: CASSLQGFGSPLHF
CDR3 DNA: TGTGCCAGCAGCCTTCAGGGGTTCGGTTCACCCCTCCACTTT

CDR3 length: 15
clone size: .
J gene: TRBJ1-3
D gene: TRBD1
V gene: TRBV7-9
CDR3 protein: CASSLTGHAGNTIYF
CDR3 DNA: TGTGCCAGCAGCTTGACAGGGCATGCTGGAAACACCATATATTTT

CDR3 length: 16
clone size: .
J gene: TRBJ2-2
D gene: .
V gene: TRBV7-9
CDR3 protein: CASSLRAGWDTGELFF
CDR3 DNA: TGTGCCAGCAGCTTGCGGGCAGGTTGGGACACCGGGGAGCTGTTTTTT

CDR3 length: 16
clone size: .
J gene: TRBJ2-2
D gene: TRBD2
V gene: TRBV5-1
CDR3 protein: CASSLGNSGRTGELFF
CDR3 DNA: TGCGCCAGCAGCTTGGGAAATAGCGGGAGGACCGGGGAGCTGTTTTTT

CDR3 length: 16
clone size: .
J gene: TRBJ2-2
D gene: TRBD1
V gene: TRBV5-1
CDR3 protein: CASSLYGTGSTGELFF
CDR3 DNA: TGCGCCAGCAGCTTGTACGGGACAGGGAGCACCGGGGAGCTGTTTTTT

CDR3 length: 11
clone size: .
J gene: TRBJ1-1
D gene: .
V gene: TRBV29-1
CDR3 protein: CSGGTNTEAFF
CDR3 DNA: TGCAGCGGAGGGACAAACACTGAAGCTTTCTTT

CDR3 length: 16
clone size: few
J gene: TRBJ1-5
D gene: .
V gene: TRBV6-5
CDR3 protein: CASSLRTGYSNQPQHF
CDR3 DNA: TGTGCCAGCAGTTTGCGGACTGGGTATAGCAATCAGCCCCAGCATTTT

CDR3 length: 17
clone size: .
J gene: TRBJ2-3
D gene: TRBD2
V gene: TRBV27
CDR3 protein: CASSRSWTSGNTDTQYF
CDR3 DNA: TGTGCCAGCAGCCGCTCATGGACTAGTGGTAACACAGATACGCAGTATTTT

CDR3 length: 15
clone size: few
J gene: TRBJ1-2
D gene: TRBD1
V gene: TRBV7-2
CDR3 protein: CASSVTGGGWNGYTF
CDR3 DNA: TGTGCCAGCAGCGTAACAGGGGGCGGATGGAATGGCTACACCTTC

CDR3 length: 14
clone size: .
J gene: TRBJ2-1
D gene: TRBD2
V gene: TRBV7-3
CDR3 protein: CASSLSGLLNEQFF
CDR3 DNA: TGTGCCAGCAGCTTATCGGGACTACTCAATGAGCAGTTCTTC

CDR3 length: 14
clone size: few
J gene: TRBJ1-2
D gene: TRBD1
V gene: TRBV2
CDR3 protein: CASRDRDSNYGYTF
CDR3 DNA: TGTGCCAGCCGAGACAGGGACTCTAACTATGGCTACACCTTC

CDR3 length: 14
clone size: few
J gene: TRBJ1-1
D gene: .
V gene: TRBV3-1/TRBV3-2
CDR3 protein: CASSQNGGDTEAFF
CDR3 DNA: TGTGCCAGCAGCCAAAATGGCGGGGACACTGAAGCTTTCTTT

CDR3 length: 15
clone size: .
J gene: TRBJ1-5
D gene: .
V gene: TRBV28
CDR3 protein: CASSFAGASNQPQHF
CDR3 DNA: TGTGCCAGCAGTTTTGCAGGGGCTAGCAATCAGCCCCAGCATTTT

CDR3 length: 15
clone size: .
J gene: TRBJ2-7
D gene: TRBD1
V gene: TRBV19
CDR3 protein: CASSTWDRGSYEQYF
CDR3 DNA: TGTGCCAGTAGTACCTGGGACAGGGGTTCCTACGAGCAGTACTTC

CDR3 length: 12
clone size: .
J gene: TRBJ1-5
D gene: TRBD1
V gene: TRBV28
CDR3 protein: CASRIQGEPQHF
CDR3 DNA: TGTGCCAGCAGGATACAGGGGGAGCCCCAGCATTTT

CDR3 length: 14
clone size: .
J gene: TRBJ1-2
D gene: .
V gene: TRBV5-4
CDR3 protein: CASSPGPAGEGYTF
CDR3 DNA: TGTGCCAGCAGCCCCGGTCCCGCGGGGGAGGGCTACACCTTC

CDR3 length: 14
clone size: .
J gene: TRBJ2-1
D gene: .
V gene: TRBV19
CDR3 protein: CASSRADSNNEQFF
CDR3 DNA: TGTGCCAGTAGTCGGGCGGACAGCAACAATGAGCAGTTCTTC

CDR3 length: 14
clone size: .
J gene: TRBJ2-3
D gene: .
V gene: TRBV18
CDR3 protein: CASVQGRSTDTQYF
CDR3 DNA: TGTGCCAGCGTACAGGGGAGGAGCACAGATACGCAGTATTTT

CDR3 length: 16
clone size: once
J gene: TRBJ2-7
D gene: TRBD2
V gene: TRBV7-8
CDR3 protein: CASSLNFASGGYEQYF
CDR3 DNA: TGTGCCAGCAGCTTAAATTTCGCTAGCGGGGGCTACGAGCAGTACTTC

CDR3 length: 15
clone size: .
J gene: TRBJ2-1
D gene: TRBD1
V gene: TRBV7-9
CDR3 protein: CASSKRDRGDNEQFF
CDR3 DNA: TGTGCCAGCAGCAAGCGTGACAGGGGGGACAATGAGCAGTTCTTC

CDR3 length: 12
clone size: few
J gene: TRBJ2-5
D gene: .
V gene: TRBV29-1
CDR3 protein: CSVDWQQETQYF
CDR3 DNA: TGCAGCGTTGATTGGCAACAAGAGACCCAGTACTTC

CDR3 length: 13
clone size: .
J gene: TRBJ1-1
D gene: .
V gene: TRBV6-4
CDR3 protein: CASSESRGTEAFF
CDR3 DNA: TGTGCCAGCAGTGAGTCACGAGGAACTGAAGCTTTCTTT

CDR3 length: 15
clone size: .
J gene: TRBJ2-2
D gene: .
V gene: TRBV12-2
CDR3 protein: CASRLDSGAGGELFF
CDR3 DNA: TGTGCAAGTCGCTTAGATTCAGGGGCGGGCGGGGAGCTGTTTTTT

CDR3 length: 12
clone size: .
J gene: TRBJ2-1
D gene: TRBD2
V gene: TRBV7-9
CDR3 protein: CASSPGRGEQFF
CDR3 DNA: TGTGCCAGCAGCCCGGGGCGGGGGGAGCAGTTCTTC

CDR3 length: 15
clone size: .
J gene: TRBJ2-3
D gene: .
V gene: TRBV5-1
CDR3 protein: CASSNQGQSTDTQYF
CDR3 DNA: TGCGCCAGCAGCAATCAGGGGCAAAGCACAGATACGCAGTATTTT

CDR3 length: 15
clone size: once
J gene: TRBJ2-1
D gene: .
V gene: TRBV5-1
CDR3 protein: CASSLKGLRYNEQFF
CDR3 DNA: TGCGCCAGCAGCTTGAAGGGACTTCGTTACAATGAGCAGTTCTTC

CDR3 length: 13
clone size: .
J gene: TRBJ2-1
D gene: TRBD2
V gene: TRBV5-1
CDR3 protein: CASSFSSGHEQFF
CDR3 DNA: TGCGCCAGCAGCTTTTCTAGCGGCCATGAGCAGTTCTTC

CDR3 length: 13
clone size: few
J gene: TRBJ1-5
D gene: .
V gene: TRBV12-3/TRBV12-4
CDR3 protein: CASSRQANQPQHF
CDR3 DNA: TGTGCCAGCAGCCGTCAGGCCAATCAGCCCCAGCATTTT

CDR3 length: 15
clone size: .
J gene: TRBJ2-1
D gene: .
V gene: TRBV27
CDR3 protein: CASSRFLDSYNEQFF
CDR3 DNA: TGTGCCAGCTCCCGCTTTCTGGACAGCTACAATGAGCAGTTCTTC

CDR3 length: 16
clone size: .
J gene: TRBJ2-2
D gene: TRBD1
V gene: TRBV10-3
CDR3 protein: CAIKTDRGRNTGELFF
CDR3 DNA: TGTGCCATCAAGACCGACAGGGGGCGGAACACCGGGGAGCTGTTTTTT

CDR3 length: 14
clone size: .
J gene: TRBJ1-4
D gene: .
V gene: TRBV2
CDR3 protein: CASIPGTTNEKLFF
CDR3 DNA: TGTGCCAGCATACCCGGGACAACTAATGAAAAACTGTTTTTT

CDR3 length: 17
clone size: few
J gene: TRBJ2-1
D gene: TRBD2
V gene: TRBV28
CDR3 protein: CASSQSPGTSGYNEQFF
CDR3 DNA: TGTGCCAGCAGTCAATCTCCCGGGACTAGCGGATACAATGAGCAGTTCTTC

CDR3 length: 14
clone size: .
J gene: TRBJ1-1
D gene: .
V gene: TRBV29-1
CDR3 protein: CSVGTGHRNTEAFF
CDR3 DNA: TGCAGCGTTGGAACCGGACACAGGAACACTGAAGCTTTCTTT

CDR3 length: 14
clone size: .
J gene: TRBJ2-3
D gene: TRBD2
V gene: TRBV10-3
CDR3 protein: CAIRAGERADTQYF
CDR3 DNA: TGTGCCATCAGGGCGGGAGAAAGAGCAGATACGCAGTATTTT

CDR3 length: 18
clone size: .
J gene: TRBJ2-1
D gene: TRBD2
V gene: TRBV7-8
CDR3 protein: CATTGGTSAGRSYNEQFF
CDR3 DNA: TGTGCGACGACAGGAGGGACTAGCGCGGGGAGGTCCTACAATGAGCAGTTCTTC

CDR3 length: 15
clone size: .
J gene: TRBJ2-5
D gene: TRBD1
V gene: TRBV2
CDR3 protein: CASSPRTGGPETQYF
CDR3 DNA: TGTGCCAGCAGTCCCCGGACAGGGGGGCCGGAGACCCAGTACTTC

CDR3 length: 16
clone size: .
J gene: TRBJ2-2
D gene: .
V gene: TRBV7-2
CDR3 protein: CASSLVVQGTSGELFF
CDR3 DNA: TGTGCCAGCAGCTTAGTAGTACAGGGCACTAGCGGGGAGCTGTTTTTT

CDR3 length: 14
clone size: .
J gene: TRBJ1-5
D gene: .
V gene: TRBV18
CDR3 protein: CASSPGQKGQPQHF
CDR3 DNA: TGTGCCAGCTCACCCGGACAGAAAGGTCAGCCCCAGCATTTT

CDR3 length: 13
clone size: .
J gene: TRBJ1-2
D gene: .
V gene: TRBV27
CDR3 protein: CASSLGRNYGYTF
CDR3 DNA: TGTGCCAGCAGTTTGGGGCGTAACTATGGCTACACCTTC

CDR3 length: 12
clone size: .
J gene: TRBJ1-1
D gene: .
V gene: TRBV3-1/TRBV3-2
CDR3 protein: CASSDSNTEAFF
CDR3 DNA: TGTGCCAGCAGCGACTCCAACACTGAAGCTTTCTTT

CDR3 length: 14
clone size: .
J gene: TRBJ2-3
D gene: TRBD1
V gene: TRBV30
CDR3 protein: CAWKRTGATDTQYF
CDR3 DNA: TGTGCCTGGAAAAGGACAGGGGCCACAGATACGCAGTATTTT

CDR3 length: 13
clone size: .
J gene: TRBJ1-2
D gene: .
V gene: TRBV29-1
CDR3 protein: CSVGGGAGYGYTF
CDR3 DNA: TGCAGCGTTGGGGGAGGGGCCGGCTATGGCTACACCTTC

CDR3 length: 16
clone size: .
J gene: TRBJ2-3
D gene: TRBD2
V gene: TRBV7-3
CDR3 protein: CASSLGAGGGTDTQYF
CDR3 DNA: TGTGCCAGCAGCTTAGGGGCGGGAGGAGGCACAGATACGCAGTATTTT

CDR3 length: 16
clone size: .
J gene: TRBJ2-1
D gene: TRBD2
V gene: TRBV5-4
CDR3 protein: CASSLVAGNPNNEQFF
CDR3 DNA: TGTGCCAGCAGCCTAGTAGCGGGAAATCCTAATAATGAGCAGTTCTTC

CDR3 length: 16
clone size: few
J gene: TRBJ2-1
D gene: TRBD1
V gene: TRBV10-1
CDR3 protein: CASSGGQASSYNEQFF
CDR3 DNA: TGCGCCAGCAGTGGGGGACAGGCTTCATCCTACAATGAGCAGTTCTTC

CDR3 length: 14
clone size: .
J gene: TRBJ2-1
D gene: TRBD1
V gene: TRBV6-1
CDR3 protein: CASSQMGTDNEQFF
CDR3 DNA: TGTGCCAGCAGTCAGATGGGGACAGACAATGAGCAGTTCTTC

CDR3 length: 15
clone size: few
J gene: TRBJ2-1
D gene: .
V gene: TRBV7-8
CDR3 protein: CASSLVDRSNNEQFF
CDR3 DNA: TGTGCCAGCAGCTTAGTAGACAGGAGCAACAATGAGCAGTTCTTC

CDR3 length: 15
clone size: .
J gene: TRBJ1-2
D gene: .
V gene: TRBV2
CDR3 protein: CASSERQGQYYGYTF
CDR3 DNA: TGTGCCAGCAGTGAAAGGCAGGGCCAATACTATGGCTACACCTTC

CDR3 length: 13
clone size: once
J gene: TRBJ1-2
D gene: TRBD1
V gene: TRBV30
CDR3 protein: CAWSRDRGYGYTF
CDR3 DNA: TGTGCCTGGAGCAGGGACAGGGGGTATGGCTACACCTTC